The 11 T cell receptor beta chains in this list originate from one sample, sequenced in a study of shared clonotypes between healthy human individuals. Assay used: immunoSEQ multiplex PCR; TCRdb lists only in-frame clones, some missing. The table records 850,000 to 1,200,000 clones, 60% to 80% of them present only once. The sequenced material came from memory CD4+ T cells sorted from blood. Subset specified: CD45RA-negative fraction. The receptors come from a man between 18 and 29 years old in good health.

The DNA of the CDR3 is TGTGCCAGCAGCTTACGGACGGACTTGAACACTGAAGCTTTCTTT. It translates to CASSLRTDLNTEAFF. The rearrangement joins TRBV7-6 to TRBJ1-1; D not certain. CDR3 length: 15 residues. Trimming took off 2 bases at V and 0 bases at J, with 10 bases between the two ends. Germline V CDR1 and CDR2: SGHVS, FNYEAQ.

The V and J genes are TRBV6-6 and TRBJ2-7; D call uncertain. Germline V gene data show CDR1 as MNHNY and CDR2 as SVGAGI (reference sequence). Trimming cost V 0 bases and J 5 bases, with 5 bases left between them. The CDR3 covers 12 residues. The CDR3 spells CASSYSGDEQYF. The CDR3 DNA reads as TGTGCCAGCAGTTACTCTGGCGACGAGCAGTACTTC.

This clone turned up a few times. The rearrangement links TRBV30 to TRBJ2-5; D is undetermined. The DNA end favors TRBJ2-7, so the J call may be wrong. Germline-derived CDR1 and CDR2 are GTSNPN and SVGIG (reference sequence). This CDR3 region has 14 residues. CDR3 bases: TGTGCCTGGAGTGTACCGGCCAGTGGGAACGAGCAGTACTTC. This sequence encodes CAWSVPASGNEQYF.

The chain is built from TRBV6-5 and TRBJ2-5; weak D call: TRBD2 (5 bases). V was trimmed by 6 bases and J by 3 bases, leaving 14 bases between them. Germline assignment: CDR1 MNHEY and CDR2 SVGAGI. The CDR3 loop spans 14 amino acids. The CDR3 DNA follows: TGTGCCAGCAGCTACCTCACGGGGAAAGAGACCCAGTACTTC. Encoded protein: CASSYLTGKETQYF.

This clone was seen a single time. Distinct nucleotide sequences in the sample also encode this CDR3. CDR3 DNA: TGTGCCAGCAGCTTAGGACAGGGTGGATCCTACGAGCAGTACTTC. It yields the protein CASSLGQGGSYEQYF. This chain links TRBV7-2 with TRBJ2-7; 7 nucleotides match TRBD1. The germline CDR1 and CDR2 sequences are SGHTA and FQGNSA. The CDR3 is 15 residues long. V lost 1 base to trimming and J lost 1 base; unmatched junction nucleotides: 4.

This rearrangement joins TRBV6-6 to TRBJ1-1; D is ambiguous. The CDR3 extends over 15 amino acids. Germline CDR1 is MNHNY and CDR2 is SVGAGI (reference sequence). The germline V and J ends were trimmed by 2 bases and 6 bases, with 16 bases remaining between them. The CDR3 region has the DNA TGTGCCAGCAGTTACGATCGGCTTCGTGGCGCTGAAGCTTTCTTT. Translation: CASSYDRLRGAEAFF.

This sequence joins TRBV10-1 and TRBJ2-3, with 7 bases matching TRBD2. CDR1 WNHNN and CDR2 SYGVQD come from the germline V gene (reference sequence). With 8 bases clipped from V and 6 bases from J, the junction kept 11 bases outside the gene matches. The CDR3 is made up of 14 amino acids. DNA for the CDR3: TGCGCCAGCTCGGGGGAGGGACGCTGGGATACGCAGTATTTT. This encodes CASSGEGRWDTQYF.

The gene calls are TRBV10-3 and TRBJ2-5, with 9 nucleotides matching TRBD1. V shed 10 bases, J shed 4 bases, and the junction held 7 bases outside the gene matches. Germline-derived CDR1 and CDR2 are ENHRY and SYGVKD. The CDR3 has 13 residues. The CDR3 reads CATTTGGGETQYF. CDR3 coding DNA: TGTGCCACTACGACAGGGGGAGGAGAGACCCAGTACTTC.

CDR3 bases: TGTGCCAGCAGTGTTAGCGGGGCAACCTACAATGAGCAGTTCTTC. Its translation is CASSVSGATYNEQFF. The chain recombines TRBV7-3 with TRBJ2-1, with TRBD2 identical over 8 bases. This CDR3 comprises 15 residues. Looked up from germline, CDR1 is SGHTA and CDR2 is FQGTGA. The ends lost 6 bases at V and 2 bases at J; junction bases unmatched: 6.

The CDR3 DNA is TGTGCCTGGAGTCTCACGTCCTACGAGCAGTACTTC. This sequence encodes CAWSLTSYEQYF. The chain employs TRBV30 and TRBJ2-7; D uncertain. The V end lost 2 bases, the J end lost 1 base, and 6 bases lay between the germline ends. In germline, CDR1 is GTSNPN, CDR2 SVGIG (reference sequence). The CDR3 has 12 amino acids.

The chain couples TRBV5-1 to TRBJ2-2; 9 bases agree with TRBD1. With V trimmed by 0 bases and J by 5 bases, 8 bases remained unmatched. The CDR3 covers 17 residues. Germline lookup yields CDR1 SGHRS and CDR2 YFSETQ. CDR3 in DNA: TGCGCCAGCAGCTTGGGGACAGGGGAAACCCGAACCGGGGAGCTGTTTTTT. Its translation: CASSLGTGETRTGELFF.